This T cell receptor (beta chain) was obtained from a study of read filtering for tumor transcriptome and immune sequencing. In this sample, this clonotype turned up many times. The antigen remains unidentified. Study-level findings and limits: Single-read clonotypes: about 82% of IR-seq clonotypes (around 3.6% of reads), 65% to 75% of RNA-seq clonotypes (approximately 45% of reads). This fraction held mixed bone marrow immune cells after CD138-negative sorting. Correlation between methods rose after single-read clonotypes were removed.

Molecular barcoded adaptors covering alpha/delta and beta/gamma chains were used on approximately 400 ng RNA. TCRdb recomputed calls from the reads with MiXCR, one row per CDR3 protein. This table has about 60,000 distinct CDR3 sequences, roughly 13% appearing once. The CDR3 covers 16 residues. Germline V gives CDR1 LGHNA, CDR2 YSLEER. Trimming pared 1 base from V and 4 bases from J, leaving 16 bases between. Every patient had bone marrow sampled while the disease was active. The origin of this receptor is a donor at least 40 years old with multiple myeloma. The chain joins TRBV4-3 to TRBJ1-1, with a tentative D call TRBD1 (6 bases). The sequencing sample was made of a population of CD138-negative cells sorted from bone marrow. The CDR3 nucleotides read TGCGCCAGCAGCCAAGCCAGCACAGGGAGGAGCACTGAAGCTTTCTTT. It is translated as CASSQASTGRSTEAFF.